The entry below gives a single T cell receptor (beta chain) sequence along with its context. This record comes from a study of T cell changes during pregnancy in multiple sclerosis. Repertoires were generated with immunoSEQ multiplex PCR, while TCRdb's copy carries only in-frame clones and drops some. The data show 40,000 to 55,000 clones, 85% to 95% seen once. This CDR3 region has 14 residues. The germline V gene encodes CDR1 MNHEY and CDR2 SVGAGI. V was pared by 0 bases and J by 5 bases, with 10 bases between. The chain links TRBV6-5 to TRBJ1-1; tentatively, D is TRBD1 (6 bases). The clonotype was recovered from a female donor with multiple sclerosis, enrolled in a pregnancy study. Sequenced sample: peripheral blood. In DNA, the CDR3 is TGTGCCAGCAGTTACTCAAAGGGGGAGACTGAAGCTTTCTTT. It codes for CASSYSKGETEAFF.